This TCR beta chain originates from a study of memory CD4+ T cells and cytomegalovirus serostatus. On this clone: The antigen is undetermined.

The sort gate was single viable CD3+CD4+CD8-CD45RO+ cells for memory CD4+ T cells. Positive selection with CD4 microbeads enriched total CD4+ T cells. Trimming took off 7 bases at V and 1 base at J, with 10 bases between the two ends. The CDR3 loop spans 13 amino acids. Germline V gene lookup returns CDR1 LNHDA and CDR2 SQIVND (reference sequence). Assay used: immunoSEQ multiplex PCR; TCRdb lists only in-frame clones, some missing. The sample shows about 80,000 clones, 65% to 85% of them seen only once. Whole-study results and caveats: The CMV-associated TCR signature appears largely within the CD4+ memory repertoire. CMV serostatus prediction reached median AUC 0.95, or 0.91 with US-trained model.

The receptor was derived from an adult in good health and CMV-seronegative. The sequencing sample was made of memory CD4+ T cells from blood. The rearrangement uses TRBV19 and TRBJ1-1; no clear D. The CDR3, as DNA: TGTGCCAGTACCCCCTTGGGGAACACTGAAGCTTTCTTT. As protein: CASTPLGNTEAFF.